A selection of T cell receptor beta chains follows, all from one sample in a study of T cell responses to AZD1222 COVID-19 vaccine. This table comes from immunoSEQ multiplex PCR, and its TCRdb copy is limited to in-frame clones, with some not included. The sample has 89,000 or so clones, 86% seen once. The sample in question was peripheral blood, obtained 28 days after the second AZD1222 dose. These receptors were obtained from an adult who received the AZD1222 COVID-19 vaccine. Each CDR3 is given without its conserved first and last residue. A D gene is named only where the DNA matches it firmly. Clone size is not always given. Where it is, it says once, few, many or a class for expanded clones.

V gene	D gene	J gene	clone size	CDR3 protein
TRBV5-1	TRBD1	TRBJ2-7	-	ASSEGQGFEQY
TRBV5-1	TRBD1	TRBJ1-1	few	ASSLDRGDTEAF
TRBV27	-	TRBJ1-5	-	ASSSSGTGINQPQH
TRBV6-5	-	TRBJ1-4	-	ASSQNGATNEKLF
TRBV27	TRBD2	TRBJ2-7	-	ASSWGSGGYEQY
TRBV18	-	TRBJ2-3	-	ASSPVGDTQY
TRBV5-6	-	TRBJ1-2	-	ASSPRPGGDYGYT
TRBV19	TRBD1	TRBJ2-7	-	ASSSSDRDEQY
TRBV12-5	-	TRBJ2-5	once	ASGFTGLDAGETQY
TRBV5-4	-	TRBJ2-7	-	ASSRRGNSYEQY
TRBV24-1	-	TRBJ2-3	-	ATSDSRTSTDTQY
TRBV10-3	-	TRBJ2-4	once	ATPAPLAPKNIQY
TRBV5-1	-	TRBJ1-1	-	ASSLGPAIEAF